This section outlines one TCR beta chain sequence together with its context. No antigen is known for it. Looked up from germline, CDR1 is MNHNY and CDR2 is SVGAGI (reference sequence). The CDR3 spans 12 residues. V was cut by 8 bases and J by 6 bases, with 12 bases left in between. The sample originates from a study of graft-versus-host responses after intestinal transplantation. At the level of the study: Multivisceral, liver-intestinal, or isolated intestinal transplants were received by the recipients.

Study results and caveats: Elevated graft-versus-host to host-versus-graft clonal ratios in allografts were recorded for patients with graft-donor T cell macrochimerism. GvH clones were found in recipient marrow; some appeared first in ileum or blood.

Repertoires were generated with immunoSEQ multiplex PCR, while TCRdb's copy carries only in-frame clones and drops some. Of fewer than 150,000 clones in the sample, roughly nine tenths were seen once. This chain joins TRBV6-6 and TRBJ2-3, with D unresolved. This TCR was recovered from a human donor who received an intestinal transplant. Sequenced material: unstimulated CD4+ T cells sorted from spleen or lymph node cells, taken before intestinal transplant. Here the CDR3 DNA reads TGTGCCAGCGCGAACCAACTCGATACGCAGTATTTT. Translation: CASANQLDTQYF.